This T cell receptor beta chain was sequenced during a study of cytomegalovirus exposure and HLA in healthy donors. Trimming took 2 bases from V and 2 from J, leaving 2 bases between them. This CDR3 spans 12 amino acids. Germline V CDR1 and CDR2: SGHTA, FQGNSA. Sequenced by immunoSEQ multiplex PCR; TCRdb stores in-frame clones only, minus some. The sample lists roughly 130,000 clones; roughly 91% were seen once. This TCR was sampled from a man aged 25-40 years in good health and CMV-seronegative. Specimen: PBMCs. This chain joins TRBV7-2 and TRBJ2-3; D remains ambiguous. The CDR3 loop is CASSLYTDTQYF. DNA for the CDR3: TGTGCCAGCAGCTTATACACAGATACGCAGTATTTT.